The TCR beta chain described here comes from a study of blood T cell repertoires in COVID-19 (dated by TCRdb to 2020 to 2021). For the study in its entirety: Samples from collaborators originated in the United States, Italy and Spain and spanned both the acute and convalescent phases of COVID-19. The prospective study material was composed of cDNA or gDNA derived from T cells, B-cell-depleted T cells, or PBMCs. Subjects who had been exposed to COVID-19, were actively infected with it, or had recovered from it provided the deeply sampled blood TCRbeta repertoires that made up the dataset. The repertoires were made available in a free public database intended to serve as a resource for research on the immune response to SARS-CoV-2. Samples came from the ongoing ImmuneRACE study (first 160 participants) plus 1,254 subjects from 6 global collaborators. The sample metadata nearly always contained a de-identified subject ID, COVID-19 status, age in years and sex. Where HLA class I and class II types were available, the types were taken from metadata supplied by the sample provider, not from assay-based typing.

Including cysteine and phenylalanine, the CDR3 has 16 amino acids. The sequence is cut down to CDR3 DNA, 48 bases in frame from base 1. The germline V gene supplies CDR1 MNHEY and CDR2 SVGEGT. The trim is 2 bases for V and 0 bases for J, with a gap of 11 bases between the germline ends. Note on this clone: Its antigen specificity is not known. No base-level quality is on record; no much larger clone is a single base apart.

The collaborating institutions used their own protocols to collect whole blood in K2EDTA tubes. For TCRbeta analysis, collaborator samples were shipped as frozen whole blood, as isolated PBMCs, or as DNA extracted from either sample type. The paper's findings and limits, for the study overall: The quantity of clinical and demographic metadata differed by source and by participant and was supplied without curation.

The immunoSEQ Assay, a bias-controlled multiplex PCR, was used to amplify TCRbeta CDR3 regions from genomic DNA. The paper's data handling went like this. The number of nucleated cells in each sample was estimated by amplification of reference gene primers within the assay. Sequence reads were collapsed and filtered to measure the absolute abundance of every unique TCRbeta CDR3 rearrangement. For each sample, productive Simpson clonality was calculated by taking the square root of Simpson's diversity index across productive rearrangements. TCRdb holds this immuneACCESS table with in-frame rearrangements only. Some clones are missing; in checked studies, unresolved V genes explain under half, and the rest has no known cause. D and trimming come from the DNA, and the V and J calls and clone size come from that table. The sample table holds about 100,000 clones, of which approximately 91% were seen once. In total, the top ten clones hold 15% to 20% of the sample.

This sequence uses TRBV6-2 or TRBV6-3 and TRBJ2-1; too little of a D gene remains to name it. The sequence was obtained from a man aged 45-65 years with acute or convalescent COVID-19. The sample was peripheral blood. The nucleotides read TGTGCCAGCAGTTACGGCCTCCGAAGCTCCTACAATGAGCAGTTCTTC. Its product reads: CASSYGLRSSYNEQFF.